What follows are 7 T cell receptor beta chains derived from one specimen sequenced in a study of response to subunit inactivated influenza vaccine. A single record per CDR3 protein comes from TCRdb applying MiXCR to the RT-PCR reads. The sample includes about 480,000 distinct CDR3 sequences, roughly 11% of them seen just once. The material was PBMCs from blood, obtained roughly 47 days after vaccination. Receptors originate from a man aged 50 to 59 who received an inactivated influenza vaccine.

The chain employs TRBV5-6 and TRBJ1-2, with D tentatively TRBD1 (5 bases). From germline, CDR1 is SGHDT and CDR2 YYEEEE. The CDR3 covers 13 residues. The V end was cut by 4 bases, the J end by 4 bases, with 11 bases between. Written as DNA, the CDR3 is TGTGCCAGCAGCCCCCGGGGGTCCTATGGCTACACCTTC. This sequence encodes CASSPRGSYGYTF.

This clonotype has more than one count but fewer than ten. This chain links TRBV4-1 with TRBJ1-6; 9 positions match TRBD1. Per germline, CDR1 MGHRA and CDR2 YSYEKL. The CDR3 contains 16 residues. Trimming removed 3 bases from V and 8 bases from J; junction bases left unmatched: 8. The CDR3 loop reads CASSHLTGGGDSPLHF. In DNA, the CDR3 is TGCGCCAGCAGCCACCTTACAGGGGGCGGCGATTCACCCCTCCACTTT.

This clonotype was observed a handful of times. The chain carries TRBV7-9 and TRBJ1-4; D is uncertain. Germline V CDR1 and CDR2: SEHNR, FQNEAQ (reference sequence). V was cut by 3 bases and J by 3 bases, with 11 bases left in between. This CDR3 contains 15 residues. The CDR3 coding sequence is TGTGCCAGCAGCTTTTTCAGTGTCGCTAATGAAAAACTGTTTTTT. Translating it yields CASSFFSVANEKLFF.

The gene calls are TRBV5-6 and TRBJ2-7, with D perhaps matching TRBD1 (5 bases). V was cut by 4 bases and J by 3 bases, with 11 bases left in between. This CDR3 contains 13 residues. In germline, CDR1 is SGHDT, CDR2 YYEEEE. As DNA, the CDR3 is TGTGCCAGCAGCCACGCCAGGGTCTACGAGCAGTACTTC. This translates into CASSHARVYEQYF.

This clonotype was counted between two and nine times. The chain recombines TRBV27 with TRBJ2-3; unclear D gene. The germline V gene has CDR1 MNHEY and CDR2 SMNVEV (reference sequence). The V end lost 5 bases, the J end lost 0 bases, and 15 bases lay between the germline ends. CDR3 size: 16 residues. The CDR3 loop reads CASSTNSRSSTDTQYF. For the CDR3, the DNA is TGTGCCAGCAGTACCAATAGTCGCTCTAGCACAGATACGCAGTATTTT.

This clonotype was seen many times. J is TRBJ2-6 and V is TRBV6-5, with D unresolved. Germline V CDR1 and CDR2: MNHEY, SVGAGI. This CDR3 has 15 residues. Trimming took off 0 bases at V and 3 bases at J, with 6 bases between the two ends. CDR3 region: CASSYSRNGANVLTF. The DNA of the CDR3 is TGTGCCAGCAGTTACTCTAGAAATGGGGCCAACGTCCTGACTTTC.

This clonotype was detected many times. The chain links TRBV6-5 to TRBJ2-3; D is uncertain. The germline V and J ends were trimmed by 0 bases and 6 bases, with 19 bases remaining between them. The CDR3 spans 17 residues. Per the germline V gene, CDR1 is MNHEY and CDR2 is SVGAGI. CDR3 coding DNA: TGTGCCAGCAGTTACTCGTATTCGACACCCCCATCGGATACGCAGTATTTT. Its translation: CASSYSYSTPPSDTQYF.